Presented here are 9 T cell receptor beta chains from one specimen sequenced in a study of technical replicates of blood from a handful of donors. The method was immunoSEQ multiplex PCR; TCRdb's version includes in-frame clones alone and lacks a portion of them. The data show roughly 79,000 clones, with 80% to 90% seen just once and approximately 3.5% held by the top ten. Sequenced material: PBMCs. The receptors were gathered from a human donor in good health. Some clones in this sample may be carry-over from other donors' samples.

This rearrangement joins TRBV19 to TRBJ2-7; tentative D call: TRBD1 (6 bases). V dropped 2 bases and J dropped 6 bases, with 17 bases sitting between them. CDR1 LNHDA and CDR2 SQIVND come from the germline V gene (reference sequence). This CDR3 spans 15 amino acids. Here the CDR3 reads CASSIIGAGDTEQYF. The CDR3 DNA reads TGTGCCAGTAGTATAATCGGGGCAGGGGACACCGAGCAGTACTTC.

The chain has TRBV9 and TRBJ2-5; TRBD2 matches 11 bases. This CDR3 region has 16 residues. CDR1 and CDR2 (germline): SGDLS, YYNGEE. The J segment lost 5 bases and the V segment lost 0 bases, leaving 6 bases of the junction unmatched. The CDR3 loop reads CASSVGSGRAMETQYF. The CDR3 region has the DNA TGTGCCAGCAGCGTAGGTAGCGGGAGGGCCATGGAGACCCAGTACTTC.

V usage is TRBV6-1 and J usage is TRBJ2-5; D is unresolved. Germline CDR1 MNHNS, CDR2 SASEGT. V gave up 6 bases and J gave up 5 bases, with 13 bases separating them. The CDR3 has 13 residues. The CDR3 bases are TGTGCCAGCAGACTGCCGCCGGTGGAGACCCAGTACTTC. It yields the protein CASRLPPVETQYF.

The chain carries TRBV18 and TRBJ2-5; D uncertain. The CDR3 runs 14 residues. With 2 bases removed from V and 5 bases from J, the gap between germline ends came to 12 bases. Germline lookup yields CDR1 KGHSH and CDR2 LQKENI. The CDR3 protein is CASSPIDIFETQYF. The DNA for the CDR3 is TGTGCCAGCTCACCAATAGACATTTTTGAGACCCAGTACTTC.

This clone came up a few times. The rearrangement uses TRBV11-1 and TRBJ1-2; D unresolved. This CDR3 has 14 residues. Germline V CDR1 and CDR2: SGHAT, FQDESV (reference sequence). Trimming shortened V by 0 bases and J by 2 bases, and 7 bases separated the two germline ends. CDR3 loop: CASSLAQENYGYTF. CDR3 nucleotides: TGTGCCAGCAGCTTAGCTCAGGAAAACTATGGCTACACCTTC.

This chain connects TRBV9 to TRBJ2-3, with D possibly matching TRBD1 (6 bases). This CDR3 is 15 amino acids long. V was clipped by 0 bases and J by 6 bases, with 14 bases between them. The germline V gene has CDR1 SGDLS and CDR2 YYNGEE. CDR3 region: CASSVVGGRGDTQYF. CDR3 DNA sequence: TGTGCCAGCAGCGTAGTTGGGGGCCGAGGGGATACGCAGTATTTT.

In this sample, this clone turned up once. The chain links TRBV4-3 to TRBJ1-1, with D perhaps TRBD1 (5 bases). The CDR3 covers 15 residues. V was clipped by 1 base and J by 5 bases, with 14 bases between them. Germline V gives CDR1 LGHNA, CDR2 YSLEER. The CDR3 reads CASSQVWRQGTEAFF. The CDR3 nucleotides are TGCGCCAGCAGCCAAGTATGGCGGCAGGGTACTGAAGCTTTCTTT.

The chain carries TRBV5-1 and TRBJ2-5; D gene uncertain. The germline V and J ends were trimmed by 4 bases and 2 bases, with 9 bases remaining between them. CDR1 SGHRS and CDR2 YFSETQ come from the germline V gene. The CDR3 sequence is 13 residues long. CDR3 sequence (DNA): TGCGCCAGCAGCATGACACTGCAAGAGACCCAGTACTTC. Translation gives CASSMTLQETQYF.

This CDR3 is CAWSAGGAQETQYF. The CDR3 DNA reads as TGTGCCTGGAGTGCTGGCGGGGCTCAAGAGACCCAGTACTTC. The chain employs TRBV30 and TRBJ2-5; weak D call: TRBD2 (6 bases). Trimming removed 1 base at V and 2 bases at J, with 11 bases between. The CDR3 loop spans 14 amino acids. Germline CDR1 and CDR2: GTSNPN and SVGIG (reference sequence).